These T cell receptor beta chains were read from a single sample in a study of blood T cell repertoires in COVID-19. The assay was immunoSEQ multiplex PCR, and TCRdb's table has in-frame clones only and misses some. The table includes 150,000 or so clones, 82% detected once. Specimen: peripheral blood. The receptors originated from a woman aged 70-85 years with acute or convalescent COVID-19. The CDR3 runs from the conserved cysteine through the conserved F or W. The D gene is left open where the match is weak. Some rows mark clone size as missing; the rest say once, few, many or name a class of expanded clone.

TRBV6-5,NA,TRBJ2-7,NA,CASSPPWGGLYEQYF,TGTGCCAGCAGTCCCCCGTGGGGGGGCCTCTACGAGCAGTACTTC
TRBV18,NA,TRBJ1-2,NA,CASSPEAGILPIYGYTF,TGTGCCAGCTCACCAGAGGCAGGGATCCTGCCGATATATGGCTACACCTTC
TRBV10-2,NA,TRBJ1-1,TRBD1,CASIEPGRGMNTEAFF,TGCGCCAGCATCGAACCGGGCAGGGGGATGAACACTGAAGCTTTCTTT
TRBV7-9,NA,TRBJ1-2,NA,CASSLAQGGLGYTF,TGTGCCAGCAGCTTAGCACAGGGAGGGTTAGGCTACACCTTC
TRBV4-2,NA,TRBJ1-5,NA,CASSQGGGSNQPQHF,TGTGCCAGCAGCCAAGGAGGGGGTAGCAATCAGCCCCAGCATTTT
TRBV19,once,TRBJ1-1,NA,CASAEGRNTEAFF,TGTGCCAGTGCGGAGGGGCGAAACACTGAAGCTTTCTTT
TRBV11-2,NA,TRBJ2-7,TRBD2,CASSLGGPAGGYEQYF,TGTGCCAGCAGCTTAGGGGGCCCGGCGGGAGGGTACGAGCAGTACTTC
TRBV10-3,NA,TRBJ1-2,TRBD1,CAISTDRGDGYTF,TGTGCCATCAGTACGGACAGGGGGGATGGCTACACCTTC
TRBV14,few,TRBJ1-6,NA,CACSTSPYNSPLHF,TGTGCCTGCAGTACTTCACCCTATAATTCACCCCTCCACTTT
TRBV18,NA,TRBJ1-2,NA,CASSPTRNYGYTF,TGTGCCAGCTCACCAACCAGAAACTATGGCTACACCTTC
TRBV7-8,NA,TRBJ2-1,NA,CASSLGDEQFF,TGTGCCAGCAGCTTAGGCGATGAGCAGTTCTTC
TRBV19,NA,TRBJ2-7,NA,CASSKNGKQYEQYF,TGTGCCAGTAGTAAAAACGGGAAGCAATACGAGCAGTACTTC
TRBV5-5,few,TRBJ1-5,TRBD1,CASSAPGQGPNQPQHF,TGTGCCAGCAGCGCTCCAGGACAGGGCCCAAATCAGCCCCAGCATTTT
TRBV28,NA,TRBJ1-1,NA,CASSFGSRAFF,TGTGCCAGCAGTTTTGGCTCCCGAGCTTTCTTT
TRBV7-3,NA,TRBJ2-1,TRBD2,CASSLLAGSYNEQFF,TGTGCCAGCAGCTTATTAGCGGGTTCCTACAATGAGCAGTTCTTC
TRBV10-3,NA,TRBJ1-2,NA,CAISESGQPYGYTF,TGTGCCATCAGTGAGTCCGGACAGCCTTATGGCTACACCTTC
TRBV7-9,NA,TRBJ2-7,TRBD2,CASSSSLAGGLEQYF,TGTGCCAGCAGCTCCAGCCTAGCGGGGGGGCTCGAGCAGTACTTC
TRBV11-2,NA,TRBJ1-1,TRBD1,CASSLVPQGSTEAFF,TGTGCCAGCAGCTTAGTCCCACAGGGGAGCACTGAAGCTTTCTTT
TRBV23-1,NA,TRBJ1-5,TRBD1,CASSQSPPRNRGRPQHF,TGCGCCAGCAGTCAATCCCCACCACGGAACAGGGGCCGGCCCCAGCATTTT
TRBV1,NA,TRBJ1-2,NA,CTSSLKQGYGYTF,TGCACCAGCAGCCTAAAACAGGGGTATGGCTACACCTTC
TRBV11-2,NA,TRBJ1-6,NA,CASSFQGRGNSPLHF,TGTGCCAGCAGCTTTCAGGGCCGCGGCAATTCACCCCTCCACTTT
TRBV19,NA,TRBJ1-2,NA,CASSMGQGNYGYTF,TGTGCCAGTAGTATGGGGCAGGGCAACTATGGCTACACCTTC
TRBV18,NA,TRBJ1-1,NA,CASSPPTITEAFF,TGTGCCAGCTCACCACCGACAATCACTGAAGCTTTCTTT
TRBV7-2,NA,TRBJ2-3,NA,CASSLVSTARTDTQYF,TGTGCCAGCAGCTTAGTAAGCACAGCCCGCACAGATACGCAGTATTTT
TRBV6-5,NA,TRBJ1-1,NA,CASQKNTEAFF,TGTGCCAGCCAGAAGAACACTGAAGCTTTCTTT
TRBV6-6,NA,TRBJ2-4,TRBD2,CASSPRTSGSPKNIQYF,TGTGCCAGCAGTCCCAGGACTAGCGGGAGTCCCAAAAACATTCAGTACTTC
TRBV14,NA,TRBJ1-2,NA,CASSQRPETPYGYTF,TGTGCCAGCAGCCAACGTCCGGAGACCCCCTATGGCTACACCTTC
TRBV27,NA,TRBJ1-4,NA,CASSLFGKNLEKLFF,TGTGCCAGCAGTTTATTTGGCAAGAACCTTGAAAAACTGTTTTTT
TRBV30,NA,TRBJ2-2,NA,CAGEGVSGELFF,TGTGCCGGGGAGGGGGTAAGCGGGGAGCTGTTTTTT
TRBV9,NA,TRBJ1-1,NA,CASSVETGTEAFF,TGTGCCAGCAGCGTAGAGACGGGCACTGAAGCTTTCTTT
TRBV30,few,TRBJ1-1,TRBD1,CAWSDPDRVGLVTEAFF,TGTGCCTGGAGTGACCCGGACAGGGTCGGATTGGTCACTGAAGCTTTCTTT
TRBV10-3,few,TRBJ2-5,TRBD2,CAIKPGLAGVETQYF,TGTGCCATCAAGCCGGGACTAGCGGGAGTTGAGACCCAGTACTTC
TRBV14,few,TRBJ2-1,TRBD2,CASSQWEGYNEQFF,TGTGCCAGCAGCCAGTGGGAGGGCTACAATGAGCAGTTCTTC
TRBV10-3,NA,TRBJ2-2,TRBD1,CAIEGAAGELFF,TGTGCCATCGAGGGGGCAGCCGGGGAGCTGTTTTTT
TRBV24-1,NA,TRBJ1-6,NA,CATSDAGQGSPLHF,TGTGCCACCAGTGACGCCGGCCAGGGTTCACCCCTCCACTTT
TRBV19,NA,TRBJ1-2,NA,CASTEGPRRSYGYTF,TGTGCCAGTACCGAGGGTCCCCGCCGCTCCTATGGCTACACCTTC
TRBV6-2/TRBV6-3,NA,TRBJ1-5,NA,CASSRSFGGNQPQHF,TGTGCCAGCAGTCGGTCCTTCGGAGGGAATCAGCCCCAGCATTTT
TRBV27,NA,TRBJ1-6,NA,CASRPSSSYNSPLHF,TGTGCCAGCAGACCATCGAGCTCCTATAATTCACCCCTCCACTTT
TRBV5-6,once,TRBJ2-7,TRBD2,CASSRLLAGDYYEQYF,TGTGCCAGCAGCCGGTTGCTAGCGGGGGATTATTACGAGCAGTACTTC
TRBV5-1,NA,TRBJ2-7,TRBD1,CASSSLPGQGYEQYF,TGCGCCAGCAGCTCGCTCCCCGGACAGGGCTACGAGCAGTACTTC
TRBV2,NA,TRBJ1-5,TRBD1,CASIQERGHGNQPQHF,TGTGCCAGCATCCAGGAGAGGGGGCACGGCAATCAGCCCCAGCATTTT
TRBV7-2,NA,TRBJ2-7,TRBD1,CASSITGQGSEQYF,TGTGCCAGCAGCATAACGGGACAGGGGAGCGAGCAGTACTTC
TRBV18,NA,TRBJ1-3,NA,CASSLDRRSSGNTIYF,TGTGCCAGCTCACTTGACAGACGAAGCTCTGGAAACACCATATATTTT
TRBV5-8,NA,TRBJ2-3,TRBD1,CASADRPLTDTQYF,TGTGCCAGCGCGGACAGGCCCCTAACAGATACGCAGTATTTT
TRBV28,NA,TRBJ1-3,NA,CASSLQGGNTIYF,TGTGCCAGCAGTTTGCAGGGTGGAAACACCATATATTTT